One sample yielded the 10 T cell receptor beta chains listed below, sequenced in a study of Tregs in tolerant kidney transplant recipients. The protocol was immunoSEQ multiplex PCR, while the TCRdb copy is restricted to in-frame clones and leaves out a portion. The sample contains around 50,000 clones, 80% to 90% of which appear only once. What was sequenced was CD4+ T cells from blood. These receptors were taken from a human donor in good health.

This clone was observed a few times. The V call is TRBV4-2, the J call TRBJ2-5, with no clear D. Germline V gene data show CDR1 as LGHNA and CDR2 as YNFKEQ. The CDR3 extends over 14 amino acids. Deletions cut 10 bases from V and 2 bases from J, with 17 bases between. The CDR3 reads CATARGVGQETQYF. CDR3 DNA: TGTGCCACCGCCCGTGGAGTAGGGCAAGAGACCCAGTACTTC.

This chain connects TRBV6-1 to TRBJ2-6; no definite D call. The CDR3 is made up of 17 amino acids. Germline lookup yields CDR1 MNHNS and CDR2 SASEGT. Deletions cut 4 bases from V and 0 bases from J, with 13 bases between. CDR3 coding DNA: TGTGCCAGCAGTGCCAGGACCCCAGGCTCTGGGGCCAACGTCCTGACTTTC. Its protein product is CASSARTPGSGANVLTF.

This clone occurred once. The chain employs TRBV5-6 and TRBJ1-5; D not resolved. CDR3 length equals 14 residues. CDR1 is SGHDT and CDR2 is YYEEEE in the germline V gene. The ends were cut back, 1 base at V and 3 bases at J, with 8 bases in the middle. CDR3 DNA sequence: TGTGCCAGCAGCTTGTTTGGTTACAATCAGCCCCAGCATTTT. Translating it yields CASSLFGYNQPQHF.

The chain links TRBV5-1 to TRBJ2-1; 10 nucleotides align to TRBD2. Losses at the gene ends were 7 bases for V and 4 bases for J; bases not matched to a gene: 8. Looked up from germline, CDR1 is SGHRS and CDR2 is YFSETQ. The CDR3 is 15 residues long. Here the CDR3 reads CASRNRLAGYNEQFF. DNA for the CDR3: TGCGCCAGCCGGAACAGACTAGCGGGTTACAATGAGCAGTTCTTC. Looking up the rest from reference TRBV5-1 and TRBJ2-1 gives the full variable domain: KAGVTQTPRYLIKTRGQQVTLSCSPISGHRSVSWYQQTPGQGLQFLFEYFSETQRNKGNFPGRFSGRQFSNSRSEMNVSTLELGDSALYLCASRNRLAGYNEQFFGPGTRLTVL.

The chain employs TRBV27 and TRBJ2-1, with D possibly called TRBD1 or TRBD2 (5 bases each). Trimming cost V 5 bases and J 6 bases, with 26 bases left between them. Germline values: CDR1 MNHEY, CDR2 SMNVEV (reference sequence). The CDR3 loop spans 18 amino acids. DNA of the CDR3: TGTGCCAGCAGTCCCCGGGCAGGGTACGGGATTGAGCTCAATGAGCAGTTCTTC. It yields the protein CASSPRAGYGIELNEQFF.

The chain combines TRBV6-6 with TRBJ2-3; 8 bases are a match to TRBD1. Germline CDR1 reads MNHNY; CDR2 reads SVGAGI (reference sequence). The length of the CDR3 is 16 residues. After removal of 2 bases from V and 2 bases from J, the junction contained 6 bases not matched to a gene. This CDR3 reads CASSYLGQGNTDTQYF. CDR3 nucleotides: TGTGCCAGCAGTTACCTCGGACAGGGTAACACAGATACGCAGTATTTT.

The chain recombines TRBV30 with TRBJ2-3; weak D call: TRBD2 (7 bases). This CDR3 spans 11 amino acids. Germline CDR1 reads GTSNPN; CDR2 reads SVGIG (reference sequence). CDR3 sequence reads: CGWGGADTQYF. The CDR3 DNA sequence: TGTGGATGGGGGGGCGCAGATACGCAGTATTTT.

Here the CDR3 reads CASSQPGTGELFF. DNA of the CDR3: TGTGCCAGCAGCCAACCAGGGACCGGGGAGCTGTTTTTT. The chain has TRBV14 and TRBJ2-2, with a possible D match to TRBD1 (5 bases). This CDR3 is built from 13 residues. Trimming cost V 2 bases and J 5 bases, with 6 bases left between them. CDR1 and CDR2 (germline): SGHDN, FVKESK.

V gene TRBV7-3 combines with J gene TRBJ2-3, with TRBD1 identical over 7 bases. Per the germline V gene, CDR1 is SGHTA and CDR2 is FQGTGA. The V segment lost 2 bases and the J segment 5 bases; nucleotides outside the gene matches: 10. The CDR3 contains 16 residues. Here the CDR3 reads CASSLRGRGYLDTQYF. CDR3 in DNA: TGTGCCAGCAGCTTACGTGGCAGGGGGTACTTAGATACGCAGTATTTT.

The genes are TRBV9 and TRBJ2-1; 9 nucleotides agree with TRBD2. The trim removed 3 bases at V and 6 bases at J, leaving 7 bases unmatched. The CDR3 consists of 15 residues. Looked up from germline, CDR1 is SGDLS and CDR2 is YYNGEE. For the CDR3, the DNA is TGTGCCAGCAGCGCGTCGGGACTAGCCACCAATGAGCAGTTCTTC. The encoded protein is CASSASGLATNEQFF.